This is a list of T cell receptor beta chains from one sample in a study of post-analysis software for immune sequencing data. TCRdb reprocessed the PCR reads via MiXCR and lists one record per CDR3 protein. The sample holds 650,000 to 850,000 distinct CDR3 sequences, roughly half seen once. The sequencing sample was made of blood. The receptors come from a girl aged 5-17 years with multiple sclerosis. Each CDR3 is given with its conserved first and last residue. Each record gives: J gene, D gene, clone size, V gene, CDR3 DNA, CDR3 protein. The D gene is left open where the match is weak. Clone size is stated in some rows and not others, as once, few, many or a class when expanded.

j_call: TRBJ2-1
d_call: -
clone_size: -
v_call: TRBV29-1
cdr3_nt: TGCAGCGTTTGGGCATACAATGAGCAGTTCTTC
cdr3_aa: CSVWAYNEQFF

j_call: TRBJ1-2
d_call: TRBD1
clone_size: -
v_call: TRBV7-2
cdr3_nt: TGTGCCAGCAGCTATACAGGGACAGGGTACTATGGCTACACCTTC
cdr3_aa: CASSYTGTGYYGYTF

j_call: TRBJ1-4
d_call: -
clone_size: -
v_call: TRBV10-3
cdr3_nt: TGTGCCATCAGTGGATCGGGACGGGCCTCAACTAATGAAAAACTGTTTTTT
cdr3_aa: CAISGSGRASTNEKLFF

j_call: TRBJ2-7
d_call: -
clone_size: few
v_call: TRBV4-1
cdr3_nt: TGCGCCAGCAGTACGGGGCATAGCTCCTACGAGCAGTACTTC
cdr3_aa: CASSTGHSSYEQYF

j_call: TRBJ2-1
d_call: TRBD1
clone_size: -
v_call: TRBV11-3
cdr3_nt: TGTGCCAGCAGCCCTAACAGGGGATACAATGAGCAGTTCTTC
cdr3_aa: CASSPNRGYNEQFF

j_call: TRBJ2-3
d_call: TRBD2
clone_size: few
v_call: TRBV5-1
cdr3_nt: TGCGCCAGCAGCTCACGGGTTAGCGGGAGCACAGATACGCAGTATTTT
cdr3_aa: CASSSRVSGSTDTQYF

j_call: TRBJ1-1
d_call: -
clone_size: -
v_call: TRBV29-1
cdr3_nt: TGCAGCGTTGGAACCAGGCTCACCAACACTGAAGCTTTCTTT
cdr3_aa: CSVGTRLTNTEAFF

j_call: TRBJ2-1
d_call: -
clone_size: once
v_call: TRBV15
cdr3_nt: TGTGCCACCAGCATCCCGGGCAATGAGCAGTTCTTC
cdr3_aa: CATSIPGNEQFF

j_call: TRBJ1-1
d_call: -
clone_size: -
v_call: TRBV12-3/TRBV12-4
cdr3_nt: TGTGCCAGCAAAAAGGGGGGAACTGAAGCTTTCTTT
cdr3_aa: CASKKGGTEAFF

j_call: TRBJ2-1
d_call: TRBD1
clone_size: -
v_call: TRBV29-1
cdr3_nt: TGCAGCGTTGCACAGGGGGCGACCATCAATGAGCAGTTCTTC
cdr3_aa: CSVAQGATINEQFF

j_call: TRBJ2-7
d_call: -
clone_size: -
v_call: TRBV7-8
cdr3_nt: TGTGCCAGCAGCTTATTTCTCGGCGCGGGACGGAACGAGCAGTACTTC
cdr3_aa: CASSLFLGAGRNEQYF

j_call: TRBJ2-1
d_call: -
clone_size: -
v_call: TRBV7-8
cdr3_nt: TGTGCCAGCAGCTTTTCAAAACTAGACACCCACAATGAGCAGTTCTTC
cdr3_aa: CASSFSKLDTHNEQFF

j_call: TRBJ2-2
d_call: -
clone_size: -
v_call: TRBV12-3/TRBV12-4
cdr3_nt: TGTGCCAGCAGGGCGGCAGCGAACACCGGGGAGCTGTTTTTT
cdr3_aa: CASRAAANTGELFF

j_call: TRBJ2-3
d_call: -
clone_size: -
v_call: TRBV10-3
cdr3_nt: TGTGCCATCAGTGAGCCCAAGGGTAGCACAGATACGCAGTATTTT
cdr3_aa: CAISEPKGSTDTQYF

j_call: TRBJ2-3
d_call: TRBD2
clone_size: -
v_call: TRBV20-1
cdr3_nt: TGCAGTGCCCTACGACTAGCGGGTATGGCAGATACGCAGTATTTT
cdr3_aa: CSALRLAGMADTQYF

j_call: TRBJ1-2
d_call: TRBD1
clone_size: -
v_call: TRBV25-1
cdr3_nt: TGTGCCAGCAGTGAACCGACAGGGTGTTATGGCTACACCTTC
cdr3_aa: CASSEPTGCYGYTF